One sample yielded the 25 T cell receptor beta chains listed below, sequenced in a study of T cell responses to AZD1222 COVID-19 vaccine. Produced via immunoSEQ multiplex PCR; TCRdb's table is partial and in-frame only. This sample has 100,000 to 110,000 clones, with nearly 95% found just once. This sample comprised peripheral blood, obtained on day 0 of AZD1222 vaccination. The receptors here all came from an adult in good health.

The chain uses TRBV18 and TRBJ1-2; D gene ambiguous. Germline-derived CDR1 and CDR2 are KGHSH and LQKENI. This CDR3 has 14 residues. V gave up 3 bases and J gave up 4 bases, with 12 bases separating them. The CDR3: CASSPDTDSYGYTF. The CDR3 DNA is TGTGCCAGCTCACCCGATACAGATAGCTATGGCTACACCTTC.

The chain is built from TRBV6-5 and TRBJ1-5; possible D gene TRBD1, 5 bases. V lost 2 bases, J lost 3 bases, and 14 bases lay in between. The CDR3 spans 16 residues. The germline V gene encodes CDR1 MNHEY and CDR2 SVGAGI. CDR3 residues: CASSYKAGSYNQPQHF. The CDR3 DNA reads TGTGCCAGCAGTTACAAGGCAGGGTCTTACAATCAGCCCCAGCATTTT.

V and J are TRBV7-5 and TRBJ2-1; the tabulated D call, TRBD2, remains unverified against the DNA. TRBV7-5 has pseudogene status. The CDR3 has 17 amino acids. The CDR3 sequence is CVRSLTSGRARSNEQFF. CDR3 bases: TGTGTCAGAAGCCTAACTAGCGGGAGGGCCCGATCCAATGAGCAGTTCTTC.

The rearrangement uses TRBV2 and TRBJ2-7; 10 bases align to TRBD2. There are 17 residues in the CDR3. In germline, CDR1 is SNHLY, CDR2 FYNNEI. Trimming at V came to 6 bases and at J to 7 bases, leaving 18 bases not matched to a gene. CDR3 coding DNA: TGTGCCAGCAGCGGACCGGCAGCGGGAGGGCCCTCGGGGGAGCAGTACTTC. Translation: CASSGPAAGGPSGEQYF.

The chain joins TRBV3-1 (or the pseudogene TRBV3-2) to TRBJ2-3; 8 positions agree with TRBD2. The CDR3 has 16 residues. J lost 8 bases, V lost 0 bases, and 10 bases had no gene match. CDR1 and CDR2 (germline): LGHDT, YNNKEL (reference sequence). The CDR3 here is CASSQESIGTSFTQYF. For the CDR3, the DNA is TGTGCCAGCAGCCAAGAGAGCATCGGGACTAGTTTTACGCAGTATTTT.

The rearrangement uses TRBV27 and TRBJ1-2; perhaps TRBD1 as D (5 bases). Germline V gene sequence: CDR1 MNHEY, CDR2 SMNVEV (reference sequence). V lost 0 bases to trimming and J lost 9 bases, with 11 bases between them. There are 13 residues in the CDR3. The CDR3 bases are TGTGCCAGCAGTTTATCGACGAGGGGAAGCTACACCTTC. This translates into CASSLSTRGSYTF.

The chain is built from TRBV29-1 and TRBJ1-2; 7 nucleotides line up with TRBD1. Unmatched junction bases numbered 6, after V lost 4 bases and J lost 4 bases. This CDR3 is built from 13 residues. Germline lookup yields CDR1 SQVTM and CDR2 ANQGSEA. CDR3 bases: TGCAGCGTTGTCGGGACAGCCGGCTATGGCTACACCTTC. It translates to CSVVGTAGYGYTF.

Only a few counts were recorded for this clone. The chain joins TRBV5-6 to TRBJ1-1, with D possibly matching TRBD1 (6 bases). Trimming shortened V by 1 base and J by 4 bases, and 14 bases separated the two germline ends. The CDR3 is 15 amino acids. The germline CDR1 and CDR2 sequences are SGHDT and YYEEEE. The CDR3 DNA reads as TGTGCCAGCAGCTTGTTCTGGGACACAACCACTGAAGCTTTCTTT. Its protein is CASSLFWDTTTEAFF.

The gene calls are TRBV19 and TRBJ1-6; a weak D match, TRBD1 (6 bases). V lost 9 bases and J 7 bases, leaving 16 bases between the germline ends. The CDR3 sequence is 14 residues long. Germline V CDR1 and CDR2: LNHDA, SQIVND (reference sequence). In DNA form, the CDR3 reads TGTGCCAGCAGGACAGTCGGCGAGAATTCACCCCTCCACTTT. Translation gives CASRTVGENSPLHF.

The chain employs TRBV6-5 and TRBJ1-2, with 8 bases identical to TRBD1. Unmatched junction bases numbered 8, after V lost 0 bases and J lost 5 bases. This CDR3 contains 16 residues. The germline gives CDR1 MNHEY, CDR2 SVGAGI. CDR3 protein: CASSYSPGGVGYGYTF. The CDR3 DNA sequence: TGTGCCAGCAGTTACTCGCCAGGGGGCGTGGGGTATGGCTACACCTTC.

The rearrangement links TRBV3-1 (or the pseudogene TRBV3-2) to TRBJ1-4; no reliable D call. Germline CDR1 LGHDT, CDR2 YNNKEL (reference sequence). The CDR3 runs to 16 residues. Trimming took off 0 bases at V and 2 bases at J, with 10 bases between the two ends. The CDR3: CASSQDREGTNEKLFF. CDR3 coding DNA: TGTGCCAGCAGCCAAGATCGGGAAGGTACTAATGAAAAACTGTTTTTT.

This chain joins TRBV5-1 and TRBJ1-2; 8 bases are a match to TRBD1. The CDR3 extends over 14 amino acids. V trimming: 4 bases; J trimming: 5 bases; junction bases outside the gene matches: 7. Germline-derived CDR1 and CDR2 are SGHRS and YFSETQ. Here the CDR3 DNA reads TGCGCCAGCAGCGGGGCAGGGGGCAATTATGGCTACACCTTC. Translated, it gives CASSGAGGNYGYTF.

The chain couples TRBV13 to TRBJ2-7, with 8 positions matching TRBD2. Germline CDR1 PRHDT, CDR2 FYEKMQ (reference sequence). The CDR3 is 16 amino acids. V was clipped by 5 bases and J by 1 base; unmatched bases: 10. For the CDR3, the DNA is TGTGCCAGCAGCCCCCGGGGTAGCGGGATATCCTACGAGCAGTACTTC. Protein product: CASSPRGSGISYEQYF.

The J gene is TRBJ2-3, the V gene TRBV19; 14 nucleotides line up with TRBD2. V lost 3 bases and J lost 6; bases outside the gene matches: 2. This CDR3 has 15 amino acids. CDR1 and CDR2 from the germline V gene are LNHDA and SQIVND (reference sequence). DNA for the CDR3: TGTGCCAGTAGTATGACTAGCGGGAGGGCTGATACGCAGTATTTT. Translation gives CASSMTSGRADTQYF. Supplemented by reference TRBV19 and TRBJ2-3, the full variable domain reads DGGITQSPKYLFRKEGQNVTLSCEQNLNHDAMYWYRQDPGQGLRLIYYSQIVNDFQKGDIAEGYSVSREKKESFPLTVTSAQKNPTAFYLCASSMTSGRADTQYFGPGTRLTVL.

The V gene is TRBV28, the J gene TRBJ1-5; no firm D call. Trimming cost V 8 bases and J 8 bases, with 10 bases left between them. The CDR3 spans 11 residues. The germline V gene has CDR1 MDHEN and CDR2 SYDVKM. The CDR3 DNA is TGTGCCAGCGGAATTGAGAAGCCCCAGCATTTT. Protein sequence: CASGIEKPQHF.

The gene calls are TRBV7-9 and TRBJ2-5; 7 positions agree with TRBD2. There are 14 residues in the CDR3. Germline CDR1 reads SEHNR; CDR2 reads FQNEAQ (reference sequence). Germline trimming cut 1 base from V and 4 bases from J; bases unmatched to any gene: 3. CDR3 bases: TGTGCCAGCAGCTTAGGCGGGAGAGGAGAGACCCAGTACTTC. Encoded protein: CASSLGGRGETQYF.

The chain is built from TRBV29-1 and TRBJ2-7; weak D call: TRBD1 (6 bases). V was pared by 4 bases and J by 3 bases, with 10 bases between. The germline V gene encodes CDR1 SQVTM and CDR2 ANQGSEA. The CDR3 has 12 residues. For the CDR3, the DNA is TGCAGCGTTGGACAGGCGAACTACGAGCAGTACTTC. It is translated as CSVGQANYEQYF.

V gene TRBV4-2 combines with J gene TRBJ2-2; D is possibly TRBD2 (6 bases). Germline loops: CDR1 LGHNA, CDR2 YNFKEQ. This CDR3 comprises 16 residues. The germline V and J ends were trimmed by 6 bases and 4 bases, with 18 bases remaining between them. This CDR3 is CASRYRDLTATGELFF. The CDR3 region has the DNA TGTGCCAGCAGGTACCGGGACTTAACCGCCACCGGGGAGCTGTTTTTT.

The rearrangement uses TRBV18 and TRBJ2-5, with unresolved D. Germline V gives CDR1 KGHSH, CDR2 LQKENI. CDR3 length: 12 amino acids. Trimming removed 2 bases at V and 4 bases at J, with 5 bases between. This chain's CDR3 is CASSPSGETQYF. The CDR3 DNA is TGTGCCAGCTCACCATCCGGAGAGACCCAGTACTTC. Full variable domain (missing parts from reference TRBV18 and TRBJ2-5): NAGVMQNPRHLVRRRGQEARLRCSPMKGHSHVYWYRQLPEEGLKFMVYLQKENIIDESGMPKERFSAEFPKEGPSILRIQQVVRGDSAAYFCASSPSGETQYFGPGTRLLVL.

The rearrangement links TRBV18 to TRBJ2-6; D is unclear. From germline, CDR1 is KGHSH and CDR2 LQKENI. V was cut by 8 bases and J by 0 bases, with 11 bases left in between. The CDR3 totals 15 residues. CDR3: CASTQVGSGANVLTF. The CDR3 DNA sequence: TGTGCCAGCACTCAGGTTGGCTCTGGGGCCAACGTCCTGACTTTC.

The chain is built from TRBV28 and TRBJ2-1; TRBD1 agrees at 11 bases. V was pared by 5 bases and J by 7 bases, with 7 bases of the junction left unmatched. Germline V lookup: CDR1 MDHEN, CDR2 SYDVKM. The CDR3 has 15 residues. Here the CDR3 reads CASSPGTGGVNEQFF. CDR3 nucleotide sequence: TGTGCCAGCAGTCCAGGGACAGGGGGAGTGAATGAGCAGTTCTTC.

The chain uses TRBV6-5 and TRBJ2-5; 9 bases are shared with TRBD1. There are 13 residues in the CDR3. V was pared by 6 bases and J by 5 bases, with 4 bases of the junction left unmatched. Per the germline V gene, CDR1 is MNHEY and CDR2 is SVGAGI. CDR3 DNA sequence: TGTGCCAGCAGCCCAGGACAGGGGGAGACCCAGTACTTC. It translates to CASSPGQGETQYF.

CDR3 loop: CASSPPVGRGNEQFF. The CDR3 nucleotides are TGTGCCAGCAGCCCCCCGGTGGGGCGCGGGAATGAGCAGTTCTTC. This chain uses TRBV27 with TRBJ2-1; TRBD1 or TRBD2 may be the D gene (5 bases each). CDR1 MNHEY and CDR2 SMNVEV come from the germline V gene (reference sequence). There are 15 residues in the CDR3. V lost 6 bases to trimming and J lost 7 bases, with 19 bases between them.

V usage is TRBV7-2 and J usage is TRBJ1-6; D is undetermined. The ends were cut back, 5 bases at V and 10 bases at J, with 24 bases in the middle. The CDR3 is made up of 17 amino acids. Germline loops: CDR1 SGHTA, CDR2 FQGNSA. The CDR3 is CASSHLGFSPLGSPLHF. Here the CDR3 DNA reads TGTGCCAGCAGCCATTTAGGCTTCTCCCCATTGGGATCACCCCTCCACTTT.

The rearrangement uses TRBV7-8 and TRBJ1-1, with 7 bases lining up with TRBD1. The CDR3 loop spans 15 amino acids. In germline, CDR1 is SGHVS, CDR2 FQNEAQ. The trim removed 3 bases at V and 1 base at J, leaving 5 bases unmatched. CDR3 sequence: CASSLTGTANTEAFF. The CDR3 bases are TGTGCCAGCAGCTTGACCGGGACAGCGAACACTGAAGCTTTCTTT.